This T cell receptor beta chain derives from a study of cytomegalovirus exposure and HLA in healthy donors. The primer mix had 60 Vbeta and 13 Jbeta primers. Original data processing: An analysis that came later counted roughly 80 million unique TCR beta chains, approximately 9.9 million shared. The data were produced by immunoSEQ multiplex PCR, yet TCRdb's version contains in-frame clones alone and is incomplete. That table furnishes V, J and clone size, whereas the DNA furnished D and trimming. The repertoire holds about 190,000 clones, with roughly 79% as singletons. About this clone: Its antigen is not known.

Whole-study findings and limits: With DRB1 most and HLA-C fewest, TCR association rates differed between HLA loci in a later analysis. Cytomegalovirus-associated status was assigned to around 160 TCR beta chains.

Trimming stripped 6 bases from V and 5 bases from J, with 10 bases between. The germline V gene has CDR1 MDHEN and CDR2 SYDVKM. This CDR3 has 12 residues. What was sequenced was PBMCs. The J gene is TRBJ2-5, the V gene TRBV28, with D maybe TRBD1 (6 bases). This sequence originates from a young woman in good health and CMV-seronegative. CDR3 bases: TGTGCCAGCAGACCTACAGGGGAGACCCAGTACTTC. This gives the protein CASRPTGETQYF.